This entry features one T cell receptor (beta chain) sequence. Its antigen remains unknown. It was the roughly 130-subject validation cohort, separate from the approximately 700-subject first cohort, to which the donors belonged. This specimen comes from a study of cytomegalovirus exposure and HLA in healthy donors. The wider study: In a later analysis, it was reported that the approximately 120 validation repertoires had been produced on the same platform as the 500 to 750 repertoires belonging to the first cohort.

Study-wide results and limits: The TCR clusters that emerged in the first cohort tended, a later analysis found, to co-occur in the 110 or so validation repertoires.

The data were produced by immunoSEQ multiplex PCR, yet TCRdb's version contains in-frame clones alone and is incomplete. The repertoire holds hundreds of thousands of clones, with approximately 90% as singletons. The CDR3 extends over 16 amino acids. V lost 0 bases to trimming and J lost 0 bases, with 9 bases between them. CDR1 and CDR2 (germline): SGHRS, YFSETQ. Sequenced: PBMCs. The sequence derives from a woman younger than 35 in good health and CMV-seronegative. V is TRBV5-1 and J is TRBJ1-4; D possibly corresponds to TRBD1 (6 bases). The chain's CDR3 is CASSLAAGATNEKLFF. In DNA, the CDR3 is TGCGCCAGCAGCTTGGCGGCAGGGGCAACTAATGAAAAACTGTTTTTT. Supplemented by reference TRBV5-1 and TRBJ1-4, the full variable domain reads KAGVTQTPRYLIKTRGQQVTLSCSPISGHRSVSWYQQTPGQGLQFLFEYFSETQRNKGNFPGRFSGRQFSNSRSEMNVSTLELGDSALYLCASSLAAGATNEKLFFGSGTQLSVL.